This T cell receptor beta chain is from a study of shared clonotypes between healthy human individuals. Broader study findings: Relative to their counterparts shared across all four donors, non-shared clonotypes exhibited diminished generation probabilities.

The length of the CDR3 is 16 residues. V was cut by 2 bases and J by 5 bases, with 18 bases left in between. From germline, CDR1 is MNHNY and CDR2 SVGAGI (reference sequence). Naive CD4+ cells were CD45RA-selected; the remaining cells were memory. Some clones are missing from TCRdb's copy, which holds only in-frame ones; the method was immunoSEQ multiplex PCR. Of about a million clones in the sample, 70% to 85% were seen once. Turning to this clone: As yet, its antigen is unknown.

The specimen was memory CD4+ T cells from PBMCs. Specified subset: CD45RA-negative fraction. The chain links TRBV6-6 to TRBJ1-1; no clear D. This TCR came from a man aged 18 to 29 in good health. Some clones in this sample may be carry-over from other donors' samples. The CDR3 here is CASSYQPLEVGTEAFF. CDR3 bases: TGTGCCAGCAGTTACCAACCTCTCGAGGTCGGGACTGAAGCTTTCTTT.